The rows below give T cell receptor beta chains drawn from one sample of a study of control samples from healthy donors and cancer patients. Only in-frame clones appear in the TCRdb table, and some are missing; sequencing was by immunoSEQ multiplex PCR. The sample carries about 120,000 clones, about 92% recorded once. Sequencing was performed on PBMCs. Receptors originate from a man between 45 and 60 years old with head and neck cancer. Both conserved end residues are part of each CDR3. Fields, in order: J gene, clone size, D gene, V gene, CDR3 DNA, CDR3 protein. D genes are given only for firm matches. Clone size appears in some rows only: once, few, many, or a class for an expanded clone.

j_gene: TRBJ2-2
abundance: -
d_gene: -
v_gene: TRBV12-3/TRBV12-4
CDR3nt: TGTGCCAGCAGGCGGGTCACCACCGGGGAGCTGTTTTTT
CDR3aa: CASRRVTTGELFF

j_gene: TRBJ1-4
abundance: -
d_gene: -
v_gene: TRBV6-5
CDR3nt: TGTGCCAGCAGCCGACCTCATGATGAAAAACTGTTTTTT
CDR3aa: CASSRPHDEKLFF

j_gene: TRBJ2-1
abundance: -
d_gene: TRBD2
v_gene: TRBV6-2/TRBV6-3
CDR3nt: TGTGCCAGCAGTCTAGCGGGGGAAGCCTACAATGAGCAGTTCTTC
CDR3aa: CASSLAGEAYNEQFF

j_gene: TRBJ2-2
abundance: -
d_gene: -
v_gene: TRBV28
CDR3nt: TGTGCCAGCAGTTGGGGGGGGCGCAGCACCGGGGAGCTGTTTTTT
CDR3aa: CASSWGGRSTGELFF

j_gene: TRBJ2-3
abundance: -
d_gene: TRBD1
v_gene: TRBV2
CDR3nt: TGTGCCAGCAGCCGACAGGGGGGCACAGATACGCAGTATTTT
CDR3aa: CASSRQGGTDTQYF

j_gene: TRBJ2-1
abundance: -
d_gene: -
v_gene: TRBV24-1
CDR3nt: TGTGCCACCAGTGATTTGATAGGTGAGCAGTTCTTC
CDR3aa: CATSDLIGEQFF

j_gene: TRBJ1-5
abundance: -
d_gene: TRBD1
v_gene: TRBV2
CDR3nt: TGTGCCAGCAGTGCAGGGGGTGGCAATCAGCCCCAGCATTTT
CDR3aa: CASSAGGGNQPQHF

j_gene: TRBJ2-2
abundance: -
d_gene: TRBD2
v_gene: TRBV9
CDR3nt: TGTGCCAGCAGCGTAGCTGCCAGCGGGGGGATCTCCGGGGAGCTGTTTTTT
CDR3aa: CASSVAASGGISGELFF

j_gene: TRBJ1-2
abundance: -
d_gene: TRBD1
v_gene: TRBV28
CDR3nt: TGTGCCAGCAGTTTAGGGACAGGGAACTTGCGTGGCTACACCTTC
CDR3aa: CASSLGTGNLRGYTF

j_gene: TRBJ1-6
abundance: few
d_gene: -
v_gene: TRBV5-1
CDR3nt: TGCGCCAGCAGCTTGGTGGAGGGATCCTATAATTCACCCCTCCACTTT
CDR3aa: CASSLVEGSYNSPLHF

j_gene: TRBJ2-3
abundance: few
d_gene: -
v_gene: TRBV6-2/TRBV6-3
CDR3nt: TGTGCCAGCAGTTACTCGATGGCAGATACGCAGTATTTT
CDR3aa: CASSYSMADTQYF

j_gene: TRBJ2-7
abundance: -
d_gene: -
v_gene: TRBV19
CDR3nt: TGTGCCAGTAGTATCATGGGGCTCTCCTACGAGCAGTACTTC
CDR3aa: CASSIMGLSYEQYF

j_gene: TRBJ1-1
abundance: -
d_gene: -
v_gene: TRBV9
CDR3nt: TGTGCCAGCAGCGTAGGTCCGAACACTGAAGCTTTCTTT
CDR3aa: CASSVGPNTEAFF

j_gene: TRBJ1-4
abundance: -
d_gene: -
v_gene: TRBV7-3
CDR3nt: TGTGCCAGCAGCTTATCGGGGGGAACTAATGAAAAACTGTTTTTT
CDR3aa: CASSLSGGTNEKLFF

j_gene: TRBJ1-2
abundance: -
d_gene: -
v_gene: TRBV5-5
CDR3nt: TGTGCCAGCAGCTTAACAGGCCCGGGGTATGGCTACACCTTC
CDR3aa: CASSLTGPGYGYTF

j_gene: TRBJ1-6
abundance: -
d_gene: TRBD1
v_gene: TRBV6-2/TRBV6-3
CDR3nt: TGTGCCAGCAGTTATCCCGGACAGGGTGGTTGGAATTCACCCCTCCACTTT
CDR3aa: CASSYPGQGGWNSPLHF

j_gene: TRBJ2-3
abundance: -
d_gene: TRBD1
v_gene: TRBV30
CDR3nt: TGTGCCTGGGGGACAGGAGTTACCACAGATACGCAGTATTTT
CDR3aa: CAWGTGVTTDTQYF

j_gene: TRBJ2-7
abundance: -
d_gene: -
v_gene: TRBV5-8
CDR3nt: TGTGCCAGCAGCTCGCGAATCCGCAGAGAGAGCTACGAGCAGTACTTC
CDR3aa: CASSSRIRRESYEQYF

j_gene: TRBJ1-2
abundance: -
d_gene: -
v_gene: TRBV30
CDR3nt: TGTGCCTGTCGAAGCAGGGCCCCCAACTATGGCTACACCTTC
CDR3aa: CACRSRAPNYGYTF

j_gene: TRBJ1-6
abundance: -
d_gene: -
v_gene: TRBV27
CDR3nt: TGTGCCAGCAGTTTCACTCGACGGTCGCCCCTCCACTTT
CDR3aa: CASSFTRRSPLHF

j_gene: TRBJ2-2
abundance: once
d_gene: -
v_gene: TRBV6-5
CDR3nt: TGTGCCAGCAGTTACGTCCGGGGCCGCCCCGGGGAGCTGTTTTTT
CDR3aa: CASSYVRGRPGELFF

j_gene: TRBJ1-1
abundance: -
d_gene: -
v_gene: TRBV5-1
CDR3nt: TGCGCCAGCAGCTTAGGACTGACGAACACTGAAGCTTTCTTT
CDR3aa: CASSLGLTNTEAFF

j_gene: TRBJ2-1
abundance: once
d_gene: -
v_gene: TRBV20-1
CDR3nt: TGCAGTGCTACTGATCCGGGCCGGGGATACAATGAGCAGTTCTTC
CDR3aa: CSATDPGRGYNEQFF

j_gene: TRBJ2-1
abundance: -
d_gene: TRBD1
v_gene: TRBV18
CDR3nt: TGTGCCAGCTCACCGAGGCAGGGGGCCGATGAGCAGTTCTTC
CDR3aa: CASSPRQGADEQFF

j_gene: TRBJ2-1
abundance: -
d_gene: -
v_gene: TRBV19
CDR3nt: TGTGCCAGTAGTATAGATCGGCGGGGTTATTTCTATGAGCAGTTCTTC
CDR3aa: CASSIDRRGYFYEQFF

j_gene: TRBJ1-2
abundance: -
d_gene: -
v_gene: TRBV24-1
CDR3nt: TGTGCCACCAGCTATATCCTAAGGACAGCTAACTATGGCTACACCTTC
CDR3aa: CATSYILRTANYGYTF

j_gene: TRBJ2-5
abundance: few
d_gene: -
v_gene: TRBV20-1
CDR3nt: TGCAGTGCTAGCGAGCCAGAGACCCAGTACTTC
CDR3aa: CSASEPETQYF

j_gene: TRBJ1-5
abundance: -
d_gene: -
v_gene: TRBV28
CDR3nt: TGTGCCAGCAGCCTCCGGCCCCAGCATTTT
CDR3aa: CASSLRPQHF

j_gene: TRBJ2-5
abundance: -
d_gene: -
v_gene: TRBV18
CDR3nt: TGTGCCAGCTCACCGGGTATTGCGGAGACCCAGTACTTC
CDR3aa: CASSPGIAETQYF

j_gene: TRBJ2-1
abundance: -
d_gene: TRBD2
v_gene: TRBV11-2
CDR3nt: TGTGCCAGCAGCTCACCTAGCGGGACGGGCTTGGATGAGCAGTTCTTC
CDR3aa: CASSSPSGTGLDEQFF

j_gene: TRBJ2-4
abundance: -
d_gene: TRBD2
v_gene: TRBV4-2
CDR3nt: TGTGCCAGCAGATTAGCGGGGGGGCCGTCTGGAAACATTCAGTACTTC
CDR3aa: CASRLAGGPSGNIQYF

j_gene: TRBJ2-7
abundance: -
d_gene: -
v_gene: TRBV27
CDR3nt: TGTGCCAGCAGTCCACCCGCTAGGGGTCTAAGGTTTTACGAGCAGTACTTC
CDR3aa: CASSPPARGLRFYEQYF

j_gene: TRBJ2-3
abundance: -
d_gene: -
v_gene: TRBV5-4
CDR3nt: TGTGCCAGCCGTTCTTACTCGGGGGGCACAGATACGCAGTATTTT
CDR3aa: CASRSYSGGTDTQYF

j_gene: TRBJ1-2
abundance: -
d_gene: -
v_gene: TRBV30
CDR3nt: TGTGCCTGGAATCGTGAGGAAGGCTACACCTTC
CDR3aa: CAWNREEGYTF

j_gene: TRBJ2-1
abundance: -
d_gene: -
v_gene: TRBV3-1/TRBV3-2
CDR3nt: TGTGCCAGCAGCCAAGTGTCGAAAGAGCAGTTCTTC
CDR3aa: CASSQVSKEQFF

j_gene: TRBJ1-6
abundance: -
d_gene: TRBD1
v_gene: TRBV7-2
CDR3nt: TGTGCCAGCAGCTCAAACGGACAGGTCGGGAATTCACCCCTCCACTTT
CDR3aa: CASSSNGQVGNSPLHF

j_gene: TRBJ2-7
abundance: -
d_gene: -
v_gene: TRBV6-5
CDR3nt: TGTGCCAGCAGTTACGCCGGGGGTTCCTACGAGCAGTACTTC
CDR3aa: CASSYAGGSYEQYF

j_gene: TRBJ2-7
abundance: once
d_gene: -
v_gene: TRBV28
CDR3nt: TGTGCCAGCAGTCTACCGATCATAGGGGAGCAGTACTTC
CDR3aa: CASSLPIIGEQYF

j_gene: TRBJ2-5
abundance: -
d_gene: -
v_gene: TRBV24-1
CDR3nt: TGTGCCACCAGCGAGAACAGGGTGGAGACCCAGTACTTC
CDR3aa: CATSENRVETQYF

j_gene: TRBJ1-1
abundance: once
d_gene: -
v_gene: TRBV5-5
CDR3nt: TGTGCCAGCAGCTTGGGCGAGATTAGAACTGAAGCTTTCTTT
CDR3aa: CASSLGEIRTEAFF

j_gene: TRBJ1-1
abundance: -
d_gene: TRBD1
v_gene: TRBV4-3
CDR3nt: TGCGCCAGCAGCCAAGATCCCTGGACAGGGGGCCTTGCTGAAGCTTTCTTT
CDR3aa: CASSQDPWTGGLAEAFF

j_gene: TRBJ1-6
abundance: -
d_gene: -
v_gene: TRBV7-2
CDR3nt: TGTGCCAGCAGCTTTGGGGTTCTGAGCTCCTATAATTCACCCCTCCACTTT
CDR3aa: CASSFGVLSSYNSPLHF

j_gene: TRBJ1-5
abundance: -
d_gene: -
v_gene: TRBV7-3
CDR3nt: TGTGCCAGCAGCTTAAGCCCGAATCAGCCCCAGCATTTT
CDR3aa: CASSLSPNQPQHF

j_gene: TRBJ2-3
abundance: -
d_gene: TRBD2
v_gene: TRBV19
CDR3nt: TGTGCCAGTAGAGGACTAGCGGATAGCACAGATACGCAGTATTTT
CDR3aa: CASRGLADSTDTQYF

j_gene: TRBJ1-6
abundance: -
d_gene: -
v_gene: TRBV4-2
CDR3nt: TGTGCCAGCAGCCAATCCCGAGGGAGCCCCTATAATTCACCCCTCCACTTT
CDR3aa: CASSQSRGSPYNSPLHF

j_gene: TRBJ1-2
abundance: -
d_gene: -
v_gene: TRBV19
CDR3nt: TGTGCCAGTAGTATCCTACAGGGTTATGTTGGCTACACCTTC
CDR3aa: CASSILQGYVGYTF

j_gene: TRBJ1-2
abundance: -
d_gene: TRBD1
v_gene: TRBV7-9
CDR3nt: TGTGCCAGCAGCTTAGTACAGGGGTATGGCTACACCTTC
CDR3aa: CASSLVQGYGYTF

j_gene: TRBJ1-3
abundance: -
d_gene: TRBD1
v_gene: TRBV18
CDR3nt: TGTGCCAGCTCACAAACTGGACAGGGGGCCTCTGGAAACACCATATATTTT
CDR3aa: CASSQTGQGASGNTIYF

j_gene: TRBJ2-7
abundance: -
d_gene: -
v_gene: TRBV9
CDR3nt: TGTGCCAGCAGCCCGAGGGAGGGGGGGAGCTCCTACGAGCAGTACTTC
CDR3aa: CASSPREGGSSYEQYF

j_gene: TRBJ2-7
abundance: once
d_gene: TRBD1
v_gene: TRBV11-1
CDR3nt: TGTGCCAGCAGCGCGGACAGGGTCTCCTACGAGCAGTACTTC
CDR3aa: CASSADRVSYEQYF

j_gene: TRBJ1-6
abundance: -
d_gene: -
v_gene: TRBV7-9
CDR3nt: TGTGCCAGCGAGGACAGTGCTAATTCACCCCTCCACTTT
CDR3aa: CASEDSANSPLHF

j_gene: TRBJ2-2
abundance: -
d_gene: -
v_gene: TRBV28
CDR3nt: TGTGCCAGCAGCGATATTGACAGGTCGGACACCGGGGAGCTGTTTTTT
CDR3aa: CASSDIDRSDTGELFF

j_gene: TRBJ1-5
abundance: -
d_gene: -
v_gene: TRBV18
CDR3nt: TGTGCCAGCTCACCGGACAGCCATAGCAATCAGCCCCAGCATTTT
CDR3aa: CASSPDSHSNQPQHF

j_gene: TRBJ1-1
abundance: -
d_gene: TRBD1
v_gene: TRBV30
CDR3nt: TGTGCCTGGAGCGGACAGGGCCCTTTCATGAACACTGAAGCTTTCTTT
CDR3aa: CAWSGQGPFMNTEAFF

j_gene: TRBJ2-2
abundance: once
d_gene: -
v_gene: TRBV4-1
CDR3nt: TGCGCCAGCAGTCCTAGAACCGGGGAGCTGTTTTTT
CDR3aa: CASSPRTGELFF

j_gene: TRBJ2-1
abundance: -
d_gene: -
v_gene: TRBV12-3/TRBV12-4
CDR3nt: TGTGCCAGCAGTTATTACAATGAGCAGTTCTTC
CDR3aa: CASSYYNEQFF

j_gene: TRBJ2-7
abundance: few
d_gene: -
v_gene: TRBV6-5
CDR3nt: TGTGCCAGCAGTTATCATAGGGGCCCATACACCGAGCAGTACTTC
CDR3aa: CASSYHRGPYTEQYF